This section outlines one T cell receptor beta chain sequence together with its context. Its antigen is currently unknown. The data originate from a study of glioma-infiltrating T cells after dendritic cell vaccination. Overall study: Autologous tumor lysate-pulsed dendritic cell vaccination was given between the early 2000s and the early 2010s.

General study findings and limits: No direct clonality-survival link was found; a diverse polyclonal response may matter.

The junction had 4 bases not matched to a gene; V was cut back by 0 bases and J by 1 base. This CDR3 has 17 residues. Germline V gene lookup returns CDR1 MGHRA and CDR2 YSYEKL. Described time point: after dendritic cell vaccination, including at tumor progression/relapse. Only patients with spare fresh-frozen tumor and over two years of follow-up were included. Primers: 60 V beta forward and 13 J beta reverse. Produced via immunoSEQ multiplex PCR; TCRdb's table is partial and in-frame only. The sample has about 76,000 clones, 87% seen once. The sample in question was blood, obtained after dendritic cell vaccination. This clonotype was sampled from a human donor with glioblastoma. The chain recombines TRBV4-1 with TRBJ2-2; TRBD2 aligns across 8 bases. The CDR3, as DNA: TGCGCCAGCAGCCAAGATCGCAGCGGGAGGAACACCGGGGAGCTGTTTTTT. Its protein is CASSQDRSGRNTGELFF.